The clone carrying this TCR beta chain was seen ten or more times. The antigen remains undetermined. Donors uniformly comprised healthy Caucasians. The data are from a study of identical twins. Findings and caveats of the study: Beta out-of-frame sequences showed weaker excess twin sharing. Zero-insertion analyses could be partly confounded by invariant MAIT and iNKT cells. Model-predicted out-of-frame TCR alpha sharing fell below observed values in monozygotic twins.

TCRdb itself ran the 5' RACE reads through MiXCR, one entry per CDR3 protein. The sample contains about 690,000 distinct CDR3 sequences, around 6% of which appear only once. The sequencing sample was made of naive T cells sorted from blood. This receptor was identified in a man aged 18 to 30 in good health.

The CDR3 protein is CSAAGGTSGSTDTQYF. The CDR3 DNA follows: TGCAGTGCCGCGGGGGGAACTAGCGGAAGCACAGATACGCAGTATTTT. The chain carries TRBV20-1 and TRBJ2-3; TRBD2 agrees at 8 bases. V dropped 6 bases and J dropped 0; count of bases not matched to a gene: 11. This CDR3 comprises 16 residues. Per germline, CDR1 DFQATT and CDR2 SNEGSKA (reference sequence).